The T cell receptor (beta chain) under discussion was sequenced for a study of Graves' ophthalmopathy and Graves' hyperthyroidism. The CDR3 spans 16 residues. With 0 bases removed from V and 6 bases from J, the gap between germline ends came to 16 bases. The germline V gene has CDR1 SGHRS and CDR2 YFSETQ. RNA transcripts were the template, and TCR beta CDR3 regions were amplified from them. Amplification began with first-round RT-PCR using HTBI primers, then second-round multiplex PCR was performed. TCRdb re-derived calls from the multiplex PCR reads in MiXCR, one entry per CDR3 protein. The top ten clones hold roughly 3% of a sample with hundreds of thousands of distinct CDR3 sequences, roughly 21% of them seen once. In the case of this clonotype: The antigen is not known.

Study results and limitations: Ophthalmopathy progression was predicted by the model at more than 55% sensitivity and about 74% specificity.

Sequencing input: peripheral blood. The chain combines TRBV5-1 with TRBJ1-5; a weak D match, TRBD1 (5 bases). The origin of this receptor is a woman aged 18-29 years with stable Graves' hyperthyroidism. The CDR3 region is CASSLGDFQGGQPQHF. DNA for the CDR3: TGCGCCAGCAGCTTGGGGGACTTCCAAGGCGGTCAGCCCCAGCATTTT.